This T cell receptor beta chain was captured in a study of cytomegalovirus exposure and HLA in healthy donors. The CDR3 runs 14 residues. Germline loops: CDR1 MNHEY, CDR2 SVGAGI. V trimming: 5 bases; J trimming: 1 base; junction bases outside the gene matches: 4. Study findings and constraints: As was reported, the HLA-A and HLA-B alleles of most subjects were accurately predicted from TCR beta sequences. Under in vitro conditions, three CMV-associated chains were confirmed as specific for CMV antigens. V- and J-gene trimming in TCR beta was tied to a missense DCLRE1C variant by an analysis performed later.

About this clone itself: Its specificity is not known.

A multiplex PCR was run with 60 Vbeta primers and 13 Jbeta primers. Only in-frame clones appear in the TCRdb table, and some are missing; sequencing was by immunoSEQ multiplex PCR. Among more than 90,000 clones listed, about 80% were seen once. This receptor was identified in a woman aged 60-75 years in good health and CMV-seronegative. The chain employs TRBV6-5 and TRBJ1-1, with 7 positions matching TRBD1. Material for sequencing was PBMCs. CDR3 sequence: CASSTWDRNTEAFF. CDR3 DNA: TGTGCCAGCAGTACCTGGGACAGGAACACTGAAGCTTTCTTT.